Listed below are T cell receptor beta chains from one sample, sequenced in a study of OX40 agonist ivuxolimab in advanced cancers. Profiling relied on immunoSEQ multiplex PCR, and the TCRdb table lists in-frame clones only, not all of them. Here the sample spans fewer than 100,000 clones, 93% being singletons. Specimen: CD4+ or CD8+ T cells sorted from blood, collected in a trial of the OX40 agonist ivuxolimab. The source of these receptors is an adult with an advanced solid tumor such as melanoma, head and neck, liver or kidney cancer. CDR3s include the opening cysteine and the closing phenylalanine or tryptophan. A D gene is named only where the DNA matches it firmly. Size is omitted from some rows. Given values are once, few, many or a class for expanded clones.

j_call d_call v_call clone_size cdr3_nt cdr3_aa
TRBJ2-1 . TRBV5-1 . TGCGCCAGCAGCTTCACAGGGATGGACTACAATGAGCAGTTCTTC CASSFTGMDYNEQFF
TRBJ1-1 TRBD1 TRBV5-6 . TGTGCCAGCAGCTTCGGACAGGGGGATGGTAACACTGAAGCTTTCTTT CASSFGQGDGNTEAFF
TRBJ2-1 . TRBV29-1 . TGCAGCGTGGAGGCTTTATACTCAAGCTCCTACAATGAGCAGTTCTTC CSVEALYSSSYNEQFF
TRBJ1-1 TRBD1 TRBV4-1 . TGCGCCAGCACACGGGACAGGCTGAACACTGAAGCTTTCTTT CASTRDRLNTEAFF
TRBJ1-2 . TRBV5-6 . TGTGCCAGCAGCTTCGGAGTAGGGATCAGCGGCTACACCTTC CASSFGVGISGYTF
TRBJ2-1 . TRBV4-3 . TGCGCCAGCAGCCAGGATGTGGGGAATGAGCAGTTCTTC CASSQDVGNEQFF
TRBJ1-1 . TRBV7-8 once TGTGCCAGCAGCTTAGCGGGGGTGGGGAAGAGGAACACTGAAGCTTTCTTT CASSLAGVGKRNTEAFF
TRBJ2-5 . TRBV5-6 . TGTGCCAGCAGCTTGGTGACACAGCAAGAGACCCAGTACTTC CASSLVTQQETQYF
TRBJ2-7 TRBD1 TRBV6-1 . TGTGCCAGCAGTGAGGGACAGCGTGACCCCTACGAGCAGTACTTC CASSEGQRDPYEQYF
TRBJ2-7 TRBD2 TRBV7-9 . TGTGCCAGCAGCTTAGGCGGGAGCCAGCAGTACTTC CASSLGGSQQYF
TRBJ1-2 . TRBV11-2 . TGTGCCAGCAGCTTAGATGCACGCCTGTCTGGCTACACCTTC CASSLDARLSGYTF
TRBJ2-4 TRBD1 TRBV27 . TGTGCCAGCAGTCCCGAGATACAGGGGCCGGGCAAAAACATTCAGTACTTC CASSPEIQGPGKNIQYF
TRBJ1-2 . TRBV29-1 . TGCAGCGCCAGAATGGGGAATCTCTATGGCTACACCTTC CSARMGNLYGYTF